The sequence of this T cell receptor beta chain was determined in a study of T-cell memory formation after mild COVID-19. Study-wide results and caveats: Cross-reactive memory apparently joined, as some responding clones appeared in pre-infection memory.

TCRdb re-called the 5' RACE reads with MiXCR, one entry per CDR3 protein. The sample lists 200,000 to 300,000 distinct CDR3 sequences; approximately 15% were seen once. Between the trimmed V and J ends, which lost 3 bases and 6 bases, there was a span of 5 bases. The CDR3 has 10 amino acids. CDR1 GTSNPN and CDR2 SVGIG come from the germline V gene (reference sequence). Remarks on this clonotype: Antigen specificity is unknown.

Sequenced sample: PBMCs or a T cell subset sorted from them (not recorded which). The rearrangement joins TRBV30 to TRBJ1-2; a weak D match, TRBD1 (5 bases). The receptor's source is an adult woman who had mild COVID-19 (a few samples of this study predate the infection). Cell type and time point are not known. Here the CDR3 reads CAWRGDGYTF. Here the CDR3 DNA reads TGTGCCTGGAGGGGGGATGGCTACACCTTC.